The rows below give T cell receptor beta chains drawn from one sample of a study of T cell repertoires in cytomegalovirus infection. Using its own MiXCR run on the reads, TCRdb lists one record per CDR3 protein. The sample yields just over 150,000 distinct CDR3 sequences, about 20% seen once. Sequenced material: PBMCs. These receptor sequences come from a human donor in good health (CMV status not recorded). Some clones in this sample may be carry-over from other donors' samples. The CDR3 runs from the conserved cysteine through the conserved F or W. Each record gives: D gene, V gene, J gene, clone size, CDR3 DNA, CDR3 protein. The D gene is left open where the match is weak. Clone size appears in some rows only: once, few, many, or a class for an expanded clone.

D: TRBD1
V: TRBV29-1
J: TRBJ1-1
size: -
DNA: TGCAGCGTCGCTGGGACAGGTGAAGCTTTCTTT
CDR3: CSVAGTGEAFF

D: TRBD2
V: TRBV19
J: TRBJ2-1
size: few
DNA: TGTGCCAGTAGTATTGCAGCAGGACTAGCGGGAGGAAAGGAGCAGTTCTTC
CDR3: CASSIAAGLAGGKEQFF

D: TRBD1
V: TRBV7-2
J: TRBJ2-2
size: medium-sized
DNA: TGTGCCAGCAGCCCGGACAGGGGGAGTTTCGGAACCGGGGAGCTGTTTTTT
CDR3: CASSPDRGSFGTGELFF

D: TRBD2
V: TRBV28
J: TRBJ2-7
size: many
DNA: TGTGCCAGCTGGCTAGCGGGAGGGTATAGCTCCTACGAGCAGTACTTC
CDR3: CASWLAGGYSSYEQYF

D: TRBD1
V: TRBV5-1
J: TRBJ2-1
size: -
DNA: TGCGCCAGCAGCCCTTTCGACAGGGGGCGCAGCAATGAGCAGTTCTTC
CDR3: CASSPFDRGRSNEQFF

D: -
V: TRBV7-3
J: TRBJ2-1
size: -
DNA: TGTGCCAGCAGCCTAGGGAGTCTGGGGGCGGACAATGAGCAGTTCTTC
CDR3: CASSLGSLGADNEQFF

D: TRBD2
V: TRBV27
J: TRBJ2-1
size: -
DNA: TGTGCCAGCAGTTTACGGCTAGCGGGAGAGGATGAGCAGTTCTTC
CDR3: CASSLRLAGEDEQFF

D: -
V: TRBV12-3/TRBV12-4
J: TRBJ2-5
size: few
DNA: TGTGCCAGCAGCTCCTTAGCAGTAGAGACCCAGTACTTC
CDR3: CASSSLAVETQYF

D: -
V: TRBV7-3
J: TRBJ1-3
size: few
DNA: TGTGCCAGCAGCTTAGTTCAGGGATTCTCTGGAAACACCATATATTTT
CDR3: CASSLVQGFSGNTIYF

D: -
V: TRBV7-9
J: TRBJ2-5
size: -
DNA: TGTGCCAGCAGCTTAGCGCAATGGAGGGACGGGGAGACCCAGTACTTC
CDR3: CASSLAQWRDGETQYF

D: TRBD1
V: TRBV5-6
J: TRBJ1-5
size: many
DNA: TGTGCCAGCAGCTTGGCCTTTGGACAGGGGGCAAGCAATCAGCCCCAGCATTTT
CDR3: CASSLAFGQGASNQPQHF

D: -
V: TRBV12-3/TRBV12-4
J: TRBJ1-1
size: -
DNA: TGTGCCAGCAGTTCTGCGACGGCGAACACTGAAGCTTTCTTT
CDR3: CASSSATANTEAFF

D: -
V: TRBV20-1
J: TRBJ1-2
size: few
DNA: TGCAGTGCTAGAGATAACATGTCTGGCTACACCTTC
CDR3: CSARDNMSGYTF

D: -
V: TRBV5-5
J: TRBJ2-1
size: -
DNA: TGTGCCAGCAGCTTGTTGTATGAGCAGTTCTTC
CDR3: CASSLLYEQFF

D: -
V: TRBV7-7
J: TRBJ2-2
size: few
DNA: TGTGCTAGCAGCTTAGCGCCGGCAGCGAACACCGGGGAGCTGTTTTTT
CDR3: CASSLAPAANTGELFF

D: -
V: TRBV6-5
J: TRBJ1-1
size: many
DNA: TGTGCCAGCAGTTACTCGACCGGGGGAACTGAAGCTTTCTTT
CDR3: CASSYSTGGTEAFF

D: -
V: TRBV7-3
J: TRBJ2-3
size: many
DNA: TGTGCCAGCAGCGCCGGGATTTCGAAGGGGCGGGATACGCAGTATTTT
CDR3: CASSAGISKGRDTQYF

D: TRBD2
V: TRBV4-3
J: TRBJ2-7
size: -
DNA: TGCGCCAGCAGCCAAGCATCTAGCGGGAGTGGCGAGCAGTACTTC
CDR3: CASSQASSGSGEQYF

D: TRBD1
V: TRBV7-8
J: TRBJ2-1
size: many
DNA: TGTGCCAGCAGCGCCCCAGACAGGGACAATGAGCAGTTCTTC
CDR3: CASSAPDRDNEQFF

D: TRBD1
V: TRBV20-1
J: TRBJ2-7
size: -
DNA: TGCAGTGCTAGAGGGACAGGGACCTTCTACGAGCAGTACTTC
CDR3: CSARGTGTFYEQYF

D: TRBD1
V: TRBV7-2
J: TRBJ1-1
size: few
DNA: TGTGCCAGCAGCTGGGACAGGTTCACTGAAGCTTTCTTT
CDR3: CASSWDRFTEAFF

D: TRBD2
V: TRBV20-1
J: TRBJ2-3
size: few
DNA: TGCAGTGCCTCTAGCGGGGGGGGGATATCAGATACGCAGTATTTT
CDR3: CSASSGGGISDTQYF

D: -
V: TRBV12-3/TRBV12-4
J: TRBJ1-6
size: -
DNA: TGTGCCAGCAGCCGCAATTCCCAGGGGATCGGGGGTTCACCCCTCCACTTT
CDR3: CASSRNSQGIGGSPLHF